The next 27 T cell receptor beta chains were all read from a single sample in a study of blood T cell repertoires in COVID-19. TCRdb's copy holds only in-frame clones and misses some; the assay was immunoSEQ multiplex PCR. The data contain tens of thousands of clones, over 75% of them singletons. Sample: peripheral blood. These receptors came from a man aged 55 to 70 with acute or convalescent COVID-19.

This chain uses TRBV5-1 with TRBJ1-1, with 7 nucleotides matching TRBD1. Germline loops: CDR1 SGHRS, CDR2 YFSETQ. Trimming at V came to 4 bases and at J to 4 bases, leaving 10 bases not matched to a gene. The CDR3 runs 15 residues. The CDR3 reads CASSPRGQPPTEAFF. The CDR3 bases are TGCGCCAGCAGCCCCCGGGGACAGCCCCCCACTGAAGCTTTCTTT. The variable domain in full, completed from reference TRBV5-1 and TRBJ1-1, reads KAGVTQTPRYLIKTRGQQVTLSCSPISGHRSVSWYQQTPGQGLQFLFEYFSETQRNKGNFPGRFSGRQFSNSRSEMNVSTLELGDSALYLCASSPRGQPPTEAFFGQGTRLTVV.

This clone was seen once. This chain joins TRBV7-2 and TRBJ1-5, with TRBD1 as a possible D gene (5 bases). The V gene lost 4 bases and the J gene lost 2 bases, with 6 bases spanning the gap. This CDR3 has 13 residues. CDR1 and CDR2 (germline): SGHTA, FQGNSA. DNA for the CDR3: TGTGCCAGCAGCTGGGGCGGCAATCAGCCCCAGCATTTT. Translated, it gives CASSWGGNQPQHF.

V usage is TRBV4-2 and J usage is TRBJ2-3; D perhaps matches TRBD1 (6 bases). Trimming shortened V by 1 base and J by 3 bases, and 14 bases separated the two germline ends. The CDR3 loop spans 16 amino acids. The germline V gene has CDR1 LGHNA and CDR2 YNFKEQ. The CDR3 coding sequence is TGTGCCAGCAGCCAAGTTTCCAGGGGTTCGACAGATACGCAGTATTTT. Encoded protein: CASSQVSRGSTDTQYF.

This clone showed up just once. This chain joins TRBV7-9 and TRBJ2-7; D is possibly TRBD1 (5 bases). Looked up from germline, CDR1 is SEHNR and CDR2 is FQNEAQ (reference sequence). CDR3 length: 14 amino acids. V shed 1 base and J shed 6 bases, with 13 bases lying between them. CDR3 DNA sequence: TGTGCCAGCAGCTTAGGCCCATCTGGGGCCGAGCAGTACTTC. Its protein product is CASSLGPSGAEQYF.

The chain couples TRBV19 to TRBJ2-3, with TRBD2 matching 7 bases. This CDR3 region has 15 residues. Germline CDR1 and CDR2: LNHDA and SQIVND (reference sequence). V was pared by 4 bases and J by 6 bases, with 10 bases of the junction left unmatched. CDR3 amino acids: CASSTAGVTSDTQYF. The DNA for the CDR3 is TGTGCCAGTAGTACGGCGGGAGTTACTTCCGATACGCAGTATTTT.

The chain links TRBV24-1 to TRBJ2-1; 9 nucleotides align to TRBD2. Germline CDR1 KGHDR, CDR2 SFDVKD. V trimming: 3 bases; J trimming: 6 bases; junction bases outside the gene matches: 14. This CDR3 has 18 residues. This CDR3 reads CATSDGALRGGRVNEQFF. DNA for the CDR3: TGTGCCACCAGTGATGGAGCCCTGCGGGGGGGCCGGGTCAATGAGCAGTTCTTC.

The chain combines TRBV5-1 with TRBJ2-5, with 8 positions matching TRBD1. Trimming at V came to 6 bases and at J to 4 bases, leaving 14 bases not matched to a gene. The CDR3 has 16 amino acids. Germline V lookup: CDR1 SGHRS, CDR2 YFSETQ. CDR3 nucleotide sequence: TGCGCCAGCACCCGGACAGGGTTCCTTGGAGGAGAGACCCAGTACTTC. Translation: CASTRTGFLGGETQYF.

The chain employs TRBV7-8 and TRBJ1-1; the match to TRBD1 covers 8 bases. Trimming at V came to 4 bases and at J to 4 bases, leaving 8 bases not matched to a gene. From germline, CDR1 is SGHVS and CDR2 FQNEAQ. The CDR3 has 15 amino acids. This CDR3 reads CASSSGQGAGTEAFF. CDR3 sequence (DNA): TGTGCCAGCAGCTCCGGGCAGGGGGCTGGCACTGAAGCTTTCTTT.

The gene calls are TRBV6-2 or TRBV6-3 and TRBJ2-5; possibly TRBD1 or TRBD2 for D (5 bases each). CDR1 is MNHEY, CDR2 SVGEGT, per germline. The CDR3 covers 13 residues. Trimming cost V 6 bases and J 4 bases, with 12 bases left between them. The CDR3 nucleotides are TGTGCCAGCAGCCCAGGGAGTAGAGAGACCCAGTACTTC. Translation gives CASSPGSRETQYF.

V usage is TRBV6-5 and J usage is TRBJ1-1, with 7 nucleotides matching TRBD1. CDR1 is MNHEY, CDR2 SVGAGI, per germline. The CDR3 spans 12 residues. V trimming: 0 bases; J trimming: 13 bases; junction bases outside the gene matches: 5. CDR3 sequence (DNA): TGTGCCAGCAGTTACTCGGGGACAGAGTTTTTCTTT. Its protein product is CASSYSGTEFFF.

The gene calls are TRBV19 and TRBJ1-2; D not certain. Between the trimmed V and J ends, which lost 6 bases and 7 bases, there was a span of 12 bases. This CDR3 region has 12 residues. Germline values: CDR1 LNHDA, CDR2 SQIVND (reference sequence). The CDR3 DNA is TGTGCCAGTAGGTACGGGGAGGGTGGCTACACCTTC. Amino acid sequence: CASRYGEGGYTF.

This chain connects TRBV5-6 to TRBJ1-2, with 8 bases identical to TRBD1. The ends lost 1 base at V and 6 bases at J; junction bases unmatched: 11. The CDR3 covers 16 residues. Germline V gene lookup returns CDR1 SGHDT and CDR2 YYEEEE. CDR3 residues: CASSLRGTGFLDGYTF. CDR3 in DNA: TGTGCCAGCAGCTTGAGAGGGACAGGTTTTCTTGATGGCTACACCTTC. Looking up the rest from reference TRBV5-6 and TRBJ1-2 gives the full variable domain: DAGVTQSPTHLIKTRGQQVTLRCSPKSGHDTVSWYQQALGQGPQFIFQYYEEEERQRGNFPDRFSGHQFPNYSSELNVNALLLGDSALYLCASSLRGTGFLDGYTFGSGTRLTVV.

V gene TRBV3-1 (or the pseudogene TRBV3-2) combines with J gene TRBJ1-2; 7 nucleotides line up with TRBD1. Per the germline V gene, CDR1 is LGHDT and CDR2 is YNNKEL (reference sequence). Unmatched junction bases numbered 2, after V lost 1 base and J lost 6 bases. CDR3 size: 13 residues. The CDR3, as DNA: TGTGCCAGCAGCCAAGCAGGGGGTGATGGCTACACCTTC. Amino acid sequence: CASSQAGGDGYTF.

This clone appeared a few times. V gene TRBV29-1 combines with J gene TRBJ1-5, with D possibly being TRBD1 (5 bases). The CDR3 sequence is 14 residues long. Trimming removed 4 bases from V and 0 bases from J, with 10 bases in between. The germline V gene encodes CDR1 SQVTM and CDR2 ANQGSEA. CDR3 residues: CSVADSYSNQPQHF. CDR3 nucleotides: TGCAGCGTTGCCGACAGCTATAGCAATCAGCCCCAGCATTTT.

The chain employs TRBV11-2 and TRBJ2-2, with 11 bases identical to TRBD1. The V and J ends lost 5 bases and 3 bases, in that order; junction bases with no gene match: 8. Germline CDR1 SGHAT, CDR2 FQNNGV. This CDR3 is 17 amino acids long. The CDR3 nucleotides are TGTGCCAGCAGCCGGCCACCGGACAGGGGGCACACCGGGGAGCTGTTTTTT. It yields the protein CASSRPPDRGHTGELFF.

DNA for the CDR3: TGTGCCAGCAGCCAAACGGGACACCGCACAGATACGCAGTATTTT. Amino acid sequence: CASSQTGHRTDTQYF. V usage is TRBV3-1 (or the pseudogene TRBV3-2) and J usage is TRBJ2-3; perhaps TRBD1 as D (6 bases). Germline lookup yields CDR1 LGHDT and CDR2 YNNKEL (reference sequence). V lost 2 bases, J lost 1 base, and 10 bases lay in between. The CDR3 spans 15 residues.

The chain's CDR3 is CASSERTGASGYTF. In nucleotides, the CDR3 is TGCGCCAGCAGTGAACGGACAGGCGCGTCTGGCTACACCTTC. The chain has TRBV10-1 and TRBJ1-2; 7 bases match TRBD1. The CDR3 extends over 14 amino acids. J was trimmed by 7 bases and V by 3 bases; bases with no gene match: 8. In germline, CDR1 is WNHNN, CDR2 SYGVQD (reference sequence).

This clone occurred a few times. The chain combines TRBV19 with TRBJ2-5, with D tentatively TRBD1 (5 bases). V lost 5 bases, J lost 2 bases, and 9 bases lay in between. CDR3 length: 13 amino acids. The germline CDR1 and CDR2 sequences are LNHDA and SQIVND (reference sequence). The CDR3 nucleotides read TGTGCCAGTAGTTCAACAGGTCAAGAGACCCAGTACTTC. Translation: CASSSTGQETQYF.

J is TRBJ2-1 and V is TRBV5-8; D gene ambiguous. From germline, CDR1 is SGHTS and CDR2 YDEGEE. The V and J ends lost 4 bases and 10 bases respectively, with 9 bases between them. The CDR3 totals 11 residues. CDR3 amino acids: CASSPTKEQFF. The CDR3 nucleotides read TGTGCCAGCAGCCCTACTAAAGAGCAGTTCTTC. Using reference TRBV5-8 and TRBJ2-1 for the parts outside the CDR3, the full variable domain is EAGVTQSPTHLIKTRGQQATLRCSPISGHTSVYWYQQALGLGLQFLLWYDEGEERNRGNFPPRFSGRQFPNYSSELNVNALELEDSALYLCASSPTKEQFFGPGTRLTVL.

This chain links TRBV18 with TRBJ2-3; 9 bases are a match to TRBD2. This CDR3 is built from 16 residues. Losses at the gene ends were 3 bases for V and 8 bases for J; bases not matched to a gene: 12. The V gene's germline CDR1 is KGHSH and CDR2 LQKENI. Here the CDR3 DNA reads TGTGCCAGCTCACCGAGCGGGGGGAGCTCAGGCGGTACGCAGTATTTT. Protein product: CASSPSGGSSGGTQYF.

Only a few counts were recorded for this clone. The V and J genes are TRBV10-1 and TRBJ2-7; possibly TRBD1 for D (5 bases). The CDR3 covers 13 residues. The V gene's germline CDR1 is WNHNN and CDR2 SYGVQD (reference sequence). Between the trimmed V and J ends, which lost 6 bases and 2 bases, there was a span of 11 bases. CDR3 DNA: TGCGCCAGCAGCCATCAAGGGGCCTACGAGCAGTACTTC. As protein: CASSHQGAYEQYF.

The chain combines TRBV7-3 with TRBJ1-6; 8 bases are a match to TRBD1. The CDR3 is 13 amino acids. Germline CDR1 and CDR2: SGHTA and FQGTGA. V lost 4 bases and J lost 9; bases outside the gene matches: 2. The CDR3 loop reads CASSSDRASPLHF. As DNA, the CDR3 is TGTGCCAGCAGCTCGGACAGGGCTTCACCCCTCCACTTT. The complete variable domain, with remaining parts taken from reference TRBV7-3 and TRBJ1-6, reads GAGVSQTPSNKVTEKGKYVELRCDPISGHTALYWYRQSLGQGPEFLIYFQGTGAADDSGLPNDRFFAVRPEGSVSTLKIQRTERGDSAVYLCASSSDRASPLHFGNGTRLTVT.

The CDR3 reads CASSRTNTGETQYF. The CDR3 DNA follows: TGTGCCAGCAGCCGAACTAATACGGGAGAGACCCAGTACTTC. J is TRBJ2-5 and V is TRBV3-1 (or the pseudogene TRBV3-2), with D unresolved. Germline CDR1 LGHDT, CDR2 YNNKEL (reference sequence). Trimming removed 4 bases from V and 4 bases from J, with 13 bases in between. This CDR3 spans 14 amino acids.

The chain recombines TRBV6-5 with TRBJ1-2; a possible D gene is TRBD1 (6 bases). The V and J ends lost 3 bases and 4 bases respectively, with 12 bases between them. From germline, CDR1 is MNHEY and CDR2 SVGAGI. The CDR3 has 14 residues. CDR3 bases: TGTGCCAGCAGTTATTCCGGGGGGCTCTATGGCTACACCTTC. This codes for CASSYSGGLYGYTF.

The DNA for the CDR3 is TGTGCCAGCAGCTCCCCCCGGATGGGGCTGGGCACAGATACGCAGTATTTT. Protein product: CASSSPRMGLGTDTQYF. The rearrangement uses TRBV5-8 and TRBJ2-3; tentatively, D is TRBD1 (5 bases). This CDR3 has 17 residues. Trimming took off 3 bases at V and 1 base at J, with 18 bases between the two ends. Germline CDR1 and CDR2: SGHTS and YDEGEE. Looking up the rest from reference TRBV5-8 and TRBJ2-3 gives the full variable domain: EAGVTQSPTHLIKTRGQQATLRCSPISGHTSVYWYQQALGLGLQFLLWYDEGEERNRGNFPPRFSGRQFPNYSSELNVNALELEDSALYLCASSSPRMGLGTDTQYFGPGTRLTVL.

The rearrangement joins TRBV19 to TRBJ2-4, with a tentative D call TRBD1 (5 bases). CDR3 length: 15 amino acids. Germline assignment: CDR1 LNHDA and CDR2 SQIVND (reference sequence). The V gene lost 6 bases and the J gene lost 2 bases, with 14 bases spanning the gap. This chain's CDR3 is CASREKGLPKNIQYF. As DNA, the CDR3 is TGTGCCAGTAGAGAAAAGGGGTTGCCCAAAAACATTCAGTACTTC. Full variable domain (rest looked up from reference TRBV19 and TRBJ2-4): DGGITQSPKYLFRKEGQNVTLSCEQNLNHDAMYWYRQDPGQGLRLIYYSQIVNDFQKGDIAEGYSVSREKKESFPLTVTSAQKNPTAFYLCASREKGLPKNIQYFGAGTRLSVL.

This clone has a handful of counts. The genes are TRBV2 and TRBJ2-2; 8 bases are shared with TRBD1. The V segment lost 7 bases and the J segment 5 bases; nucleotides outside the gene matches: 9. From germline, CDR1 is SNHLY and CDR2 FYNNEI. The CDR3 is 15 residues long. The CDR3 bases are TGTGCCAGCAAGCTTAGGACAGGGTTGACCGGGGAGCTGTTTTTT. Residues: CASKLRTGLTGELFF. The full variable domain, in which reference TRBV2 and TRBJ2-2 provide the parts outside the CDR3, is EPEVTQTPSHQVTQMGQEVILRCVPISNHLYFYWYRQILGQKVEFLVSFYNNEISEKSEIFDDQFSVERPDGSNFTLKIRSTKLEDSAMYFCASKLRTGLTGELFFGEGSRLTVL.